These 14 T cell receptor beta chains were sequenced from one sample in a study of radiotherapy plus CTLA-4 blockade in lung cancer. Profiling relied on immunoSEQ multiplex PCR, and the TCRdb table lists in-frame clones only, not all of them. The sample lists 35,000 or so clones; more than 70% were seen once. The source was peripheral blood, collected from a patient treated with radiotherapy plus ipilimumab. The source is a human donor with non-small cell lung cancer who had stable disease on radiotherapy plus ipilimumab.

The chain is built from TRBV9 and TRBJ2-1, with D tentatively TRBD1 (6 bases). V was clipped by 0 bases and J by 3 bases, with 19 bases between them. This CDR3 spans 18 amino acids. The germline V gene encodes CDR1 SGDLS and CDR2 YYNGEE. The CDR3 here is CASSVVAGAQLIYNEQFF. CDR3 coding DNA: TGTGCCAGCAGCGTAGTAGCAGGGGCCCAGTTAATCTACAATGAGCAGTTCTTC.

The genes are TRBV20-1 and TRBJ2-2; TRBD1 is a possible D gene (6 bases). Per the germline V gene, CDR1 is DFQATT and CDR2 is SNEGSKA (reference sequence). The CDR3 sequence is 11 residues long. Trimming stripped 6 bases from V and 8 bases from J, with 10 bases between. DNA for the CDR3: TGCAGTGCGAACAGGGATGGGGAGCTGTTTTTT. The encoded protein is CSANRDGELFF.

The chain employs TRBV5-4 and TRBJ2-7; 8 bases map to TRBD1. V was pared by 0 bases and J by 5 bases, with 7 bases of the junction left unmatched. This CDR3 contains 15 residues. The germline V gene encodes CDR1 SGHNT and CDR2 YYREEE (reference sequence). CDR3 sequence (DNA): TGTGCCAGCAGCTTGGGCCAGGGGGCGCAGAACGAGCAGTACTTC. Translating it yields CASSLGQGAQNEQYF. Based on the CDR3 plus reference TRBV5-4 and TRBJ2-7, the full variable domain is ETGVTQSPTHLIKTRGQQVTLRCSSQSGHNTVSWYQQALGQGPQFIFQYYREEENGRGNFPPRFSGLQFPNYSSELNVNALELDDSALYLCASSLGQGAQNEQYFGPGTRLTVT.

The CDR3, as DNA: TGTGCCAGCAGCTTAGAGGGGCTAGCGGGGATATACAATGAGCAGTTCTTC. This translates into CASSLEGLAGIYNEQFF. This sequence joins TRBV7-9 and TRBJ2-1, with TRBD2 identical over 9 bases. This CDR3 is 17 amino acids long. The junction had 8 bases not matched to a gene; V was cut back by 1 base and J by 4 bases. Germline V CDR1 and CDR2: SEHNR, FQNEAQ (reference sequence).

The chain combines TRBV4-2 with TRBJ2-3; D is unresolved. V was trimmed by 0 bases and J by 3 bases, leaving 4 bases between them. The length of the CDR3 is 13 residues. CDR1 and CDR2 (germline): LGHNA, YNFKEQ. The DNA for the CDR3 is TGTGCCAGCAGCCAAGACGGTACAGATACGCAGTATTTT. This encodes CASSQDGTDTQYF.

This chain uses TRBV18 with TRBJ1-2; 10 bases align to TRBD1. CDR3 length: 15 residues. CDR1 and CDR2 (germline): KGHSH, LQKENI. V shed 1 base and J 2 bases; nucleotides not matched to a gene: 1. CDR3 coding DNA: TGTGCCAGCTCACCACAGGGACAGGGGAACTATGGCTACACCTTC. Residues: CASSPQGQGNYGYTF.

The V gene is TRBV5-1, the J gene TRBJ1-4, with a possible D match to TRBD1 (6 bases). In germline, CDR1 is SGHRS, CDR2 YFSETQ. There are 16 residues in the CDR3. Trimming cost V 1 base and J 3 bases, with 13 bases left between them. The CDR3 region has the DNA TGCGCCAGCAGCTTGCACGCGACAGGATCTAATGAAAAACTGTTTTTT. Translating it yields CASSLHATGSNEKLFF.

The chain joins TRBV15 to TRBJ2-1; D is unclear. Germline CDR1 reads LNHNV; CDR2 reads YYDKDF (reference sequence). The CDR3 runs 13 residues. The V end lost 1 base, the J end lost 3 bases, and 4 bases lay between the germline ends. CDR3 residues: CATSRASYNEQFF. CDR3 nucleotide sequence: TGTGCCACCAGCAGAGCGAGCTACAATGAGCAGTTCTTC.

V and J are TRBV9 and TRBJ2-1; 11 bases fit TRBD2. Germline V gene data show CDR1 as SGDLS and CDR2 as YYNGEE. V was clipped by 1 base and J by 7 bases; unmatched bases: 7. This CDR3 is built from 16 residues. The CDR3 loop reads CASSVSTSGRANEQFF. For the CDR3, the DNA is TGTGCCAGCAGCGTAAGCACTAGCGGGAGAGCAAATGAGCAGTTCTTC.

CDR3 bases: TGCGCCAGCAGCCTTTCTAGCGTCCCCAAAAACATTCAGTACTTC. Its protein is CASSLSSVPKNIQYF. The J gene is TRBJ2-4, the V gene TRBV5-1; tentatively, D is TRBD2 (6 bases). Germline-derived CDR1 and CDR2 are SGHRS and YFSETQ. V lost 4 bases and J 2 bases, leaving 13 bases between the germline ends. The CDR3 has 15 residues.

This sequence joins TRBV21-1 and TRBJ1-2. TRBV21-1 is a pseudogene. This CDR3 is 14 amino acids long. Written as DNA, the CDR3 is TGTGCCAGCAGCAAAGGAAGCTCCACCTATGGCTACACCTTC. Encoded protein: CASSKGSSTYGYTF.

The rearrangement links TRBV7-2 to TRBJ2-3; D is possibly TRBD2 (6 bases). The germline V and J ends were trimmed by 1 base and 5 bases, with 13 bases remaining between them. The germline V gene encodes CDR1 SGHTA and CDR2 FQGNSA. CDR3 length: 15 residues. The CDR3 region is CASSLVAGWGDTQYF. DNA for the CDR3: TGTGCCAGCAGCTTAGTGGCGGGATGGGGAGATACGCAGTATTTT.

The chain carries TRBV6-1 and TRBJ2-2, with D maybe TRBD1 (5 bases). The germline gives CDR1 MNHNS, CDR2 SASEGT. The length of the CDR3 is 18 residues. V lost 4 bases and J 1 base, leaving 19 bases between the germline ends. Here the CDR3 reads CASSGLVRTLLNTGELFF. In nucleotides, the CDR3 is TGTGCCAGCAGTGGATTGGTCAGGACATTATTGAACACCGGGGAGCTGTTTTTT.

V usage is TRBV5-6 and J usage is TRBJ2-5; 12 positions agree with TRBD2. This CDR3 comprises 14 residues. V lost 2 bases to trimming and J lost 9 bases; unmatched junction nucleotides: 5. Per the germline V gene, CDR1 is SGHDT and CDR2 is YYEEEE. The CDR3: CASSFRLAGEAQYF. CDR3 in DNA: TGTGCCAGCAGCTTTAGACTAGCGGGGGAGGCCCAGTACTTC.